One and the same sample provided the 25 T cell receptor beta chains below, sequenced in a study of T cell responses to AZD1222 COVID-19 vaccine. Produced via immunoSEQ multiplex PCR; TCRdb's table is partial and in-frame only. The sample lists fewer than 120,000 clones, 85% to 95% occurring once. Sequencing used peripheral blood, obtained on day 0 of AZD1222 vaccination. The receptors were sampled from an adult in good health.

The V call is TRBV5-1, the J call TRBJ2-7; D remains ambiguous. The CDR3 consists of 11 residues. Germline V gene sequence: CDR1 SGHRS, CDR2 YFSETQ. V was trimmed by 5 bases and J by 6 bases, leaving 9 bases between them. The CDR3 DNA sequence: TGCGCCAGCAGATCTGACACCGAGCAGTACTTC. Translated: CASRSDTEQYF.

To note about this clone: In the same sample, other DNA sequences code for this CDR3. The DNA of the CDR3 is TGTGCCAGCAGTTTGGGGCAGAACTATGGCTACACCTTC. Translating gives CASSLGQNYGYTF. This sequence joins TRBV12-3 or TRBV12-4 and TRBJ1-2; a weak D match, TRBD1 (5 bases). Trimming took off 3 bases at V and 2 bases at J, with 7 bases between the two ends. The CDR3 is 13 residues long.

The table lists this clone with a count of one. In nucleotides, the CDR3 is TGTGCCAGCTCATGGGGCCAATTCCCCACAGATACGCAGTATTTT. Residues: CASSWGQFPTDTQYF. The chain has TRBV18 and TRBJ2-3, with a tentative D call TRBD1 (5 bases). CDR3 length equals 15 residues. Trimming cost V 5 bases and J 2 bases, with 14 bases left between them. Germline CDR1 reads KGHSH; CDR2 reads LQKENI. The whole variable domain, filled in from reference TRBV18 and TRBJ2-3, reads NAGVMQNPRHLVRRRGQEARLRCSPMKGHSHVYWYRQLPEEGLKFMVYLQKENIIDESGMPKERFSAEFPKEGPSILRIQQVVRGDSAAYFCASSWGQFPTDTQYFGPGTRLTVL.

The chain combines TRBV24-1 with TRBJ2-1, with 9 bases identical to TRBD1. Germline V gene lookup returns CDR1 KGHDR and CDR2 SFDVKD. Trimming removed 4 bases from V and 4 bases from J; junction bases left unmatched: 7. The CDR3 runs 16 residues. CDR3 bases: TGTGCCACCAGTGACTTGGGACAGGGAATGTACAATGAGCAGTTCTTC. Translating gives CATSDLGQGMYNEQFF.

The chain is built from TRBV18 and TRBJ1-2, with TRBD1 matching 9 bases. V shed 7 bases and J 8 bases; nucleotides not matched to a gene: 11. Germline V gives CDR1 KGHSH, CDR2 LQKENI. This CDR3 comprises 14 residues. CDR3 region: CASLSGTGTDGYTF. The CDR3 bases are TGTGCCAGCTTGTCCGGGACAGGGACCGACGGCTACACCTTC.

The rearrangement uses TRBV6-5 and TRBJ2-7; TRBD1 matches at 9 bases. CDR1 and CDR2 (germline): MNHEY, SVGAGI. The V and J ends lost 5 bases and 4 bases, in that order; junction bases with no gene match: 6. The CDR3 loop spans 14 amino acids. The CDR3 here is CASSLGTGRYEQYF. In DNA form, the CDR3 reads TGTGCCAGCAGTCTAGGGACAGGGAGGTACGAGCAGTACTTC.

This clone was seen more than once but under ten times. V usage is TRBV19 and J usage is TRBJ1-6; D not certain. The germline V and J ends were trimmed by 5 bases and 0 bases, with 14 bases remaining between them. CDR1 LNHDA and CDR2 SQIVND come from the germline V gene (reference sequence). The CDR3 is 17 amino acids. The CDR3 protein is CASSPADSSSYNSPLHF. The CDR3 DNA reads as TGTGCCAGTAGTCCTGCTGACTCAAGCTCCTATAATTCACCCCTCCACTTT.

The rearrangement links TRBV5-8 to TRBJ1-2; D ambiguous. Trimming left V 4 bases short and J 5 bases short, with 12 bases between. This CDR3 is 13 amino acids long. CDR1 and CDR2 (germline): SGHTS, YDEGEE. The CDR3 region has the DNA TGTGCCAGCAGCGTTAGATCCGCTTATGGCTACACCTTC. Amino acids: CASSVRSAYGYTF.

V usage is TRBV27 and J usage is TRBJ2-7; 9 bases match TRBD1. Germline CDR1 is MNHEY and CDR2 is SMNVEV (reference sequence). The ends lost 4 bases at V and 3 bases at J; junction bases unmatched: 10. The length of the CDR3 is 16 residues. Here the CDR3 reads CASSSPGQGHIYEQYF. The CDR3 coding sequence is TGTGCCAGCAGTTCTCCGGGACAGGGCCACATCTACGAGCAGTACTTC.

This chain uses TRBV21-1 with TRBJ2-3; TRBD2, the D gene given by the table, was not confirmed from the DNA. TRBV21-1 is annotated as a pseudogene. CDR3 size: 18 residues. This chain's CDR3 is CASRRPLAGARVTDTQYF. The CDR3 nucleotides read TGTGCCAGCCGTCGACCCCTAGCGGGGGCCCGAGTGACAGATACGCAGTATTTT.

V gene TRBV5-1 combines with J gene TRBJ2-7, with 9 bases lining up with TRBD1. CDR1 is SGHRS and CDR2 is YFSETQ in the germline V gene. The CDR3 sequence is 14 residues long. V lost 2 bases and J lost 4; bases outside the gene matches: 4. DNA for the CDR3: TGCGCCAGCAGCTTTACAGGGGGCGAGTACGAGCAGTACTTC. This encodes CASSFTGGEYEQYF.

The chain recombines TRBV7-9 with TRBJ1-2, with a weak D call TRBD1 (5 bases). V was trimmed by 5 bases and J by 2 bases, leaving 9 bases between them. The germline CDR1 and CDR2 sequences are SEHNR and FQNEAQ (reference sequence). CDR3 length: 13 residues. The CDR3 DNA reads as TGTGCCAGCAGCCCGGGACGGAACTATGGCTACACCTTC. This gives the protein CASSPGRNYGYTF.

V and J are TRBV30 and TRBJ1-6; D gene uncertain. The V gene lost 2 bases and the J gene lost 9 bases, with 5 bases spanning the gap. Germline CDR1 reads GTSNPN; CDR2 reads SVGIG (reference sequence). This CDR3 region has 11 residues. The CDR3 region is CAWSSASPLHF. CDR3 in DNA: TGTGCCTGGAGTTCGGCTTCACCCCTCCACTTT.

This rearrangement joins TRBV28 to TRBJ1-1; TRBD1 agrees at 7 bases. The CDR3 is 14 amino acids. Looked up from germline, CDR1 is MDHEN and CDR2 is SYDVKM. After removal of 7 bases from V and 1 base from J, the junction contained 6 bases not matched to a gene. The CDR3 DNA follows: TGTGCCAGCACCAGGGGGTGGCGGAACACTGAAGCTTTCTTT. Protein product: CASTRGWRNTEAFF.

The chain employs TRBV28 and TRBJ1-5; D might be TRBD1 (5 bases). The V and J ends lost 9 bases and 7 bases respectively, with 22 bases between them. Germline V gene data show CDR1 as MDHEN and CDR2 as SYDVKM. This CDR3 has 15 residues. CDR3 nucleotide sequence: TGTGCCAGTTTTACCGGGACCCCGGGGATGCAGCCCCAGCATTTT. Translating it yields CASFTGTPGMQPQHF.

This rearrangement joins TRBV4-2 to TRBJ1-1, with no clear D. V gave up 4 bases and J gave up 3 bases, with 9 bases separating them. The CDR3 totals 13 residues. CDR1 is LGHNA, CDR2 YNFKEQ, per germline. This CDR3 is CASSRRADTEAFF. CDR3 coding DNA: TGTGCCAGCAGCCGGCGGGCTGACACTGAAGCTTTCTTT.

A single count supports this clone. The chain joins TRBV30 to TRBJ1-2; D possibly corresponds to TRBD1 (6 bases). Per germline, CDR1 GTSNPN and CDR2 SVGIG (reference sequence). The V end lost 4 bases, the J end lost 8 bases, and 14 bases lay between the germline ends. This CDR3 contains 12 residues. The CDR3: CAWTRGGSGYTF. The CDR3 DNA reads TGTGCCTGGACTAGGGGGGGTAGCGGCTACACCTTC. Together with reference TRBV30 and TRBJ1-2, the CDR3 gives the full variable domain: SQTIHQWPATLVQPVGSPLSLECTVEGTSNPNLYWYRQAAGRGLQLLFYSVGIGQISSEVPQNLSASRPQDRQFILSSKKLLLSDSGFYLCAWTRGGSGYTFGSGTRLTVV.

V usage is TRBV11-2 and J usage is TRBJ2-5; TRBD2 matches 9 bases. Germline CDR1 is SGHAT and CDR2 is FQNNGV. The CDR3 contains 16 residues. V dropped 5 bases and J dropped 5; count of bases not matched to a gene: 12. The CDR3 is CASSLRSSGGRETQYF. The CDR3 DNA reads TGTGCCAGCAGCCTTAGGAGTAGCGGGGGACGGGAGACCCAGTACTTC.

The rearrangement uses TRBV5-1 and TRBJ2-1; D ambiguous. The CDR3 sequence is 15 residues long. The V and J ends lost 0 bases and 0 bases respectively, with 7 bases between them. Germline V gene lookup returns CDR1 SGHRS and CDR2 YFSETQ. The CDR3 loop reads CASSLDPGSYNEQFF. CDR3 in DNA: TGCGCCAGCAGCTTGGATCCAGGCTCCTACAATGAGCAGTTCTTC.

This sequence joins TRBV7-8 and TRBJ2-2; tentatively, D is TRBD1 (5 bases). V dropped 5 bases and J dropped 4 bases, with 11 bases sitting between them. CDR1 and CDR2 (germline): SGHVS, FQNEAQ. The CDR3 spans 14 residues. The CDR3 DNA reads TGTGCCAGCAGCATTGGGGCAGGCACCGGGGAGCTGTTTTTT. Its translation: CASSIGAGTGELFF. The variable domain in full, with the rest retrieved from reference TRBV7-8 and TRBJ2-2, is GAGVSQSPRYKVAKRGQDVALRCDPISGHVSLFWYQQALGQGPEFLTYFQNEAQLDKSGLPSDRFFAERPEGSVSTLKIQRTQQEDSAVYLCASSIGAGTGELFFGEGSRLTVL.

V gene TRBV5-1 combines with J gene TRBJ2-7; possibly TRBD1 for D (6 bases). Germline lookup yields CDR1 SGHRS and CDR2 YFSETQ. There are 15 residues in the CDR3. The V and J ends lost 10 bases and 3 bases respectively, with 23 bases between them. CDR3 coding DNA: TGCGCCTCGCGGCAGGGGTCCTATACAAGCTACGAGCAGTACTTC. This codes for CASRQGSYTSYEQYF.

This sequence joins TRBV6-4 and TRBJ2-3, with 8 bases identical to TRBD2. Germline values: CDR1 MRHNA, CDR2 SNTAGT. This CDR3 spans 16 amino acids. The V segment lost 0 bases and the J segment 1 base; nucleotides outside the gene matches: 3. This chain's CDR3 is CASSDSPAGGTDTQYF. CDR3 nucleotide sequence: TGTGCCAGCAGTGACTCCCCAGCGGGGGGCACAGATACGCAGTATTTT.

The chain employs TRBV19 and TRBJ1-5; possibly TRBD1 for D (6 bases). CDR3 size: 16 residues. The V end was cut by 2 bases, the J end by 0 bases, with 11 bases between. CDR1 LNHDA and CDR2 SQIVND come from the germline V gene (reference sequence). The CDR3 region is CASSIRGTYSNQPQHF. In DNA, the CDR3 is TGTGCCAGTAGTATAAGGGGGACGTATAGCAATCAGCCCCAGCATTTT.

CDR3 loop: CASSEQRGGPNEQFF. The DNA for the CDR3 is TGTGCCAGCAGTGAACAGCGGGGGGGCCCCAATGAGCAGTTCTTC. This chain joins TRBV2 and TRBJ2-1, with TRBD2 matching over 10 bases. The ends lost 2 bases at V and 6 bases at J; junction bases unmatched: 4. CDR1 SNHLY and CDR2 FYNNEI come from the germline V gene. There are 15 residues in the CDR3. Full variable domain (remainder filled in from reference TRBV2 and TRBJ2-1): EPEVTQTPSHQVTQMGQEVILRCVPISNHLYFYWYRQILGQKVEFLVSFYNNEISEKSEIFDDQFSVERPDGSNFTLKIRSTKLEDSAMYFCASSEQRGGPNEQFFGPGTRLTVL.

The rearrangement links TRBV4-2 to TRBJ1-2; D may be TRBD1 (6 bases). Trimming removed 2 bases at V and 6 bases at J, with 10 bases between. CDR3 length: 13 residues. Germline V gene sequence: CDR1 LGHNA, CDR2 YNFKEQ. The DNA for the CDR3 is TGTGCCAGCAGCCAAAGGACAGCTAATGGCTACACCTTC. Protein: CASSQRTANGYTF.